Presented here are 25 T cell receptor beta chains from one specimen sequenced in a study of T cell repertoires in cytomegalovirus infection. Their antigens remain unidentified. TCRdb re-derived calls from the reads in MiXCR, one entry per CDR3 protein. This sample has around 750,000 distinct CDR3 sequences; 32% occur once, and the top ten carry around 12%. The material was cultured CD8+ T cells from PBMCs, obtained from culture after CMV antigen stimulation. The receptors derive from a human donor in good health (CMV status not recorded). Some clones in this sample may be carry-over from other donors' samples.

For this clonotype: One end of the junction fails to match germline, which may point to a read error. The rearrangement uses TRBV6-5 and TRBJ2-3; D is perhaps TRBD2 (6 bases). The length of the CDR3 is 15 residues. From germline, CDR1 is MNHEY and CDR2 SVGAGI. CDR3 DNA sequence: TGTGCCAGCAGTTACTCGCGGGGAACGACAGATACGCACTATTTT. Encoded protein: CASSYSRGTTDTHYF.

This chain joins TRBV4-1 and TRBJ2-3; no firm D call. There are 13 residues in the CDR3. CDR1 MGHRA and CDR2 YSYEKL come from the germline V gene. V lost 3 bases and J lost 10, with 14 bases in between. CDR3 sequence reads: CASSHLDFHSQYF. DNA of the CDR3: TGCGCCAGCAGCCACCTCGACTTCCACTCGCAGTATTTT.

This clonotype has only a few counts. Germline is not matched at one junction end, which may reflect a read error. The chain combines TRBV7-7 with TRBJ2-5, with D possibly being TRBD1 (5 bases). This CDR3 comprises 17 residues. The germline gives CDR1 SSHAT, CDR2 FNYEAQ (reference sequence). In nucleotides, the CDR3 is TGTGCTAGCAGCTTAGATCAACAGGAACACCTGGAAGAGACCCAGTACTTC. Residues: CASSLDQQEHLEETQYF. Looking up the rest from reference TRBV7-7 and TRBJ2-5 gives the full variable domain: GAGVSQSPRYKVTKRGQDVTLRCDPISSHATLYWYQQALGQGPEFLTYFNYEAQPDKSGLPSDRFSAERPEGSISTLTIQRTEQRDSAMYRCASSLDQQEHLEETQYFGPGTRLLVL.

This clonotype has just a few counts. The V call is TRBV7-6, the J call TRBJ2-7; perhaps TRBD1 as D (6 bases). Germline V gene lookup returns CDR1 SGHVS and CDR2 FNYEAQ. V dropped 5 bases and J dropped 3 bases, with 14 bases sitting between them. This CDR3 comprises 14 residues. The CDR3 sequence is CASSSADRYYEQYF. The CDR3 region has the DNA TGTGCCAGCAGCAGCGCCGACAGGTACTACGAGCAGTACTTC.

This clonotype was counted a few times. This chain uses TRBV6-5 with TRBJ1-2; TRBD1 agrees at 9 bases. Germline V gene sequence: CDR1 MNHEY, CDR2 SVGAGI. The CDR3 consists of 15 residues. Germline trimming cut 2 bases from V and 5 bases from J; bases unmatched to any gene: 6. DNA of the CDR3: TGTGCCAGCAGTTACACACAGGGGGCCAGTTATGGCTACACCTTC. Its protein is CASSYTQGASYGYTF.

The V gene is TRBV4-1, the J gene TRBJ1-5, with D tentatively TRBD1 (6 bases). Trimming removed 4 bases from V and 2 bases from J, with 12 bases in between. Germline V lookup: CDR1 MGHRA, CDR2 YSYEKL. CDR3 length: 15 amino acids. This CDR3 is CASSPLQGGNQPQHF. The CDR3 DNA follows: TGCGCCAGCAGCCCCCTACAGGGCGGCAATCAGCCCCAGCATTTT.

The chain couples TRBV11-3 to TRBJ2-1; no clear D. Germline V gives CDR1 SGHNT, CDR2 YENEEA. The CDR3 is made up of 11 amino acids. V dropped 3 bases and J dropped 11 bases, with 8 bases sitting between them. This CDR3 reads CASSLGPKQFF. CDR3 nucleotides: TGTGCCAGCAGCTTGGGCCCGAAGCAGTTCTTC.

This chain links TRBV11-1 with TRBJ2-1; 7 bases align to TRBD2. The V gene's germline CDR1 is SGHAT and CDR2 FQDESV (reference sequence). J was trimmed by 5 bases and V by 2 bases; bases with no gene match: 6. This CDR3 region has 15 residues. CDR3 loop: CASSLYRDYNNEQFF. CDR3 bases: TGTGCCAGCAGCTTATACCGGGACTACAACAATGAGCAGTTCTTC. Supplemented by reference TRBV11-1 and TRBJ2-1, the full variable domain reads EAEVAQSPRYKITEKSQAVAFWCDPISGHATLYWYRQILGQGPELLVQFQDESVVDDSQLPKDRFSAERLKGVDSTLKIQPAELGDSAMYLCASSLYRDYNNEQFFGPGTRLTVL.

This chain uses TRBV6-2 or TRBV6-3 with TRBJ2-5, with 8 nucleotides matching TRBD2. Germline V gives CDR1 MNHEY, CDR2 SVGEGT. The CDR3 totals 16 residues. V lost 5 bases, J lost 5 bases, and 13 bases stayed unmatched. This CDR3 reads CASSEFRGGVWETQYF. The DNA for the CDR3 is TGTGCCAGCAGTGAATTTCGGGGGGGGGTTTGGGAGACCCAGTACTTC.

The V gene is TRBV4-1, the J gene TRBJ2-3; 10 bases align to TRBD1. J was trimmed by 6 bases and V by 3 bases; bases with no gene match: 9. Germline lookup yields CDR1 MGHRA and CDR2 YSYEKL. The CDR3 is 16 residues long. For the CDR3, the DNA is TGCGCCAGCAGCCAGCTGGGGACAGGGGAGGTTGATACGCAGTATTTT. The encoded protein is CASSQLGTGEVDTQYF.

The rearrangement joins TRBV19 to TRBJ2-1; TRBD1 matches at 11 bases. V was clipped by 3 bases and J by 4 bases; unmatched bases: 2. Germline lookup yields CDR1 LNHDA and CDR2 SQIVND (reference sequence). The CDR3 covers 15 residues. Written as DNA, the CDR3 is TGTGCCAGTAGTATGGGACAGGGGGAATACAATGAGCAGTTCTTC. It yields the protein CASSMGQGEYNEQFF.

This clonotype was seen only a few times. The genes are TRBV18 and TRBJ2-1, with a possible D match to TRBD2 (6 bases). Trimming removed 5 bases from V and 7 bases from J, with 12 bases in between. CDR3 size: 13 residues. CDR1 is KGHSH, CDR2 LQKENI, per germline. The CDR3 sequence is CASSEVAVNEQFF. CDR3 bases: TGTGCCAGCTCAGAAGTAGCGGTAAATGAGCAGTTCTTC. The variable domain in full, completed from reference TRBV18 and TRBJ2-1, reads NAGVMQNPRHLVRRRGQEARLRCSPMKGHSHVYWYRQLPEEGLKFMVYLQKENIIDESGMPKERFSAEFPKEGPSILRIQQVVRGDSAAYFCASSEVAVNEQFFGPGTRLTVL.

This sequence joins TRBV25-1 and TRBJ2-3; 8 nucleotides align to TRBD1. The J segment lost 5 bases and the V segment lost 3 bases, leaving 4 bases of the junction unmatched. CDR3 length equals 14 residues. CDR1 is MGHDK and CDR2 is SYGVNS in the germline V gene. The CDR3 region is CASSEDRVRDTQYF. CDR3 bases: TGTGCCAGCAGTGAGGACAGGGTCAGAGATACGCAGTATTTT.

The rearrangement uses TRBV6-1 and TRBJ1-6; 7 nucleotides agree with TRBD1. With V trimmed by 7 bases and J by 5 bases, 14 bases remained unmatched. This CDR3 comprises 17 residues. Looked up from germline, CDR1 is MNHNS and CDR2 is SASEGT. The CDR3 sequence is CASTRDSQLFNNSPLHF. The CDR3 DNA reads TGTGCCAGCACGCGGGACAGTCAGTTATTCAATAATTCACCCCTCCACTTT.

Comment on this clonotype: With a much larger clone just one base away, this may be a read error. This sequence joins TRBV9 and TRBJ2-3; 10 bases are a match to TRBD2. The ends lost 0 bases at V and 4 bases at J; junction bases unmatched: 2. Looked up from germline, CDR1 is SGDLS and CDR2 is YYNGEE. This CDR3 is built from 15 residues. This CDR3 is CASSVEAGGPDTQYF. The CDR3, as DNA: TGTGCCAGCAGCGTAGAAGCGGGGGGGCCAGATACGCAGTATTTT.

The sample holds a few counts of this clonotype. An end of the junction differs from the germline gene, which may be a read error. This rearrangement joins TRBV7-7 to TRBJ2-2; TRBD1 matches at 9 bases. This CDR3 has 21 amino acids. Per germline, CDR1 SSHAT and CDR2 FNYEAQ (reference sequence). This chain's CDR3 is CASSLGHRGRTGEFNTGELFF. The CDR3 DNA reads TGTGCTAGCAGCTTAGGTCATCGGGGCAGGACAGGGGAATTCAACACCGGGGAGCTGTTTTTT. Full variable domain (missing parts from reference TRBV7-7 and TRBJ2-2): GAGVSQSPRYKVTKRGQDVTLRCDPISSHATLYWYQQALGQGPEFLTYFNYEAQPDKSGLPSDRFSAERPEGSISTLTIQRTEQRDSAMYRCASSLGHRGRTGEFNTGELFFGEGSRLTVL.

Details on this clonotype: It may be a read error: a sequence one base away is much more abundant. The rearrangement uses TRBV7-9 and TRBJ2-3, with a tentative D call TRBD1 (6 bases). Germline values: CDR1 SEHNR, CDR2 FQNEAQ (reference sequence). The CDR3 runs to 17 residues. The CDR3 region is CANSPRAGAASTDTQYF. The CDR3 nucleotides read TGTGCCAACAGCCCCAGAGCAGGGGCAGCCAGCACAGATACGCAGTATTTT. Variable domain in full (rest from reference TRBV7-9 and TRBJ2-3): DTGVSQNPRHKITKRGQNVTFRCDPISEHNRLYWYRQTLGQGPEFLTYFQNEAQLEKSRLLSDRFSAERPKGSFSTLEIQRTEQGDSAMYLCANSPRAGAASTDTQYFGPGTRLTVL.

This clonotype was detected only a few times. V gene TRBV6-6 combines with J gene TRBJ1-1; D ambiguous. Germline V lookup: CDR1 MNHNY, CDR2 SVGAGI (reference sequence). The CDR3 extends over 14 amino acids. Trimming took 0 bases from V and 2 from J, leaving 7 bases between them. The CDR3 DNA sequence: TGTGCCAGCAGTTACTCGTCAGTTAACACTGAAGCTTTCTTT. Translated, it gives CASSYSSVNTEAFF.

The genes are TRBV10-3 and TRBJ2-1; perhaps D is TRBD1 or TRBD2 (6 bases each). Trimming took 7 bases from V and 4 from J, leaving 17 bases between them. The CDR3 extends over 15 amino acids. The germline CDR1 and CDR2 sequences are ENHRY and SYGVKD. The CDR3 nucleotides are TGTGCCATCACCCGGGACACGCGGGAATACAATGAGCAGTTCTTC. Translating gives CAITRDTREYNEQFF.

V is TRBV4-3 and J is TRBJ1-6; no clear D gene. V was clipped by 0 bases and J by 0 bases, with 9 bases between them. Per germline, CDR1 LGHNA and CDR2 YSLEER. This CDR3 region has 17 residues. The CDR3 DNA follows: TGCGCCAGCAGCCAAGATGCCGCTAGCTCCTATAATTCACCCCTCCACTTT. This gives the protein CASSQDAASSYNSPLHF.

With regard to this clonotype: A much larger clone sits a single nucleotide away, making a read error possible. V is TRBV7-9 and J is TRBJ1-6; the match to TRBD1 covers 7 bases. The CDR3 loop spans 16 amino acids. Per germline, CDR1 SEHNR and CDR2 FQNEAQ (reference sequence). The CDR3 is CASSFRDSQNNSPLRF. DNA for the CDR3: TGTGCCAGCAGCTTCCGGGACAGCCAAAATAATTCACCCCTCCGCTTT.

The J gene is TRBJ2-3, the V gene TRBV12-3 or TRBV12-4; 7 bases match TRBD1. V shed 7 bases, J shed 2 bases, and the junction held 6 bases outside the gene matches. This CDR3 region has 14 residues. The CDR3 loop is CASTSTGPTDTQYF. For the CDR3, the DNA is TGTGCCAGCACCTCGACAGGGCCCACAGATACGCAGTATTTT.

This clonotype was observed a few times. The CDR3 DNA follows: TGTGCCAGCAGCTTGTGGGTTAGCGGGGGGGTCAATGAGCAGTTCTTC. Amino acid sequence: CASSLWVSGGVNEQFF. The rearrangement uses TRBV5-6 and TRBJ2-1; 11 bases are a match to TRBD2. Germline V gene sequence: CDR1 SGHDT, CDR2 YYEEEE. This CDR3 is built from 16 residues. The V and J ends lost 1 base and 6 bases, in that order; junction bases with no gene match: 6.

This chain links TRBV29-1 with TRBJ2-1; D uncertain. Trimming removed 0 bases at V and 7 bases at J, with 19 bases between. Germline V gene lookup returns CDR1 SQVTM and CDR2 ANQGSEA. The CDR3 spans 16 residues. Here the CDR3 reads CSVEDRVKSVRNEQFF. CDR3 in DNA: TGCAGCGTTGAAGATCGAGTTAAAAGCGTTCGAAATGAGCAGTTCTTC.

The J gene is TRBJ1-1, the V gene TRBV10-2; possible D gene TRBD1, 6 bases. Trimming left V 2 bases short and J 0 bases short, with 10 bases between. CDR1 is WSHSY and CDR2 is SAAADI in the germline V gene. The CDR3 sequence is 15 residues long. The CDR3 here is CASSEKGQMNTEAFF. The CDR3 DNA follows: TGCGCCAGCAGTGAGAAGGGACAAATGAACACTGAAGCTTTCTTT.